Described below is a single TCR beta chain sequence and its context. TRAV- and TRBV-specific primers were used for first-strand cDNA, which covered alpha and beta chains. Amplification of TCRs used a constant-region primer and V-primer adapter for about 21 PCR cycles. TCRdb re-analysed the reads in MiXCR, keeping a single row per CDR3 protein. This table has around 15,000 distinct CDR3 sequences, 70% to 80% appearing once. The sample originates from a study of low-dose radiotherapy and immunotherapy resistance in tumors. Overall study context: Cohort 1 was given 0.5 Gy fractions every 2 weeks, 6.5 Gy in total. Daily, from cycle 1 day 1 and for four cycles, patients took oral aspirin 300 mg. A dose of 1 Gy per fraction every two weeks went to Cohort 2, totaling 13 Gy over 26 weeks.

In germline, CDR1 is MNHGY, CDR2 SAAAGT. The CDR3 has 15 residues. With V trimmed by 5 bases and J by 3 bases, 7 bases remained unmatched. The sequence was obtained from a human donor with advanced metastatic prostate, ovarian, gallbladder or colorectal cancer (not recorded which). This table probably holds off-target reads from a library built for another chain. V usage is TRBV6-8 and J usage is TRBJ1-5; TRBD1 matches at 7 bases. The CDR3 DNA reads as TGTGCCAGCAGTCGTCAGGGGGGAGACAATCAGCCCCAGCATTTT. Protein sequence: CASSRQGGDNQPQHF.